These 18 T cell receptor beta chains share one sample of origin, sequenced in a study of T cell responses to AZD1222 COVID-19 vaccine. Assay used: immunoSEQ multiplex PCR; TCRdb lists only in-frame clones, some missing. The data hold about 110,000 clones, with roughly 88% observed a single time. This specimen consisted of peripheral blood, obtained on day 0 of AZD1222 vaccination. The source is an adult in good health.

The CDR3 protein is CASSLQVFGNSPLHF. For the CDR3, the DNA is TGTGCCAGCAGTCTCCAGGTGTTCGGGAATTCACCCCTCCACTTT. This chain connects TRBV6-2 or TRBV6-3 to TRBJ1-6; D not certain. The CDR3 has 15 amino acids. The germline gives CDR1 MNHEY, CDR2 SVGEGT. V dropped 5 bases and J dropped 7 bases, with 15 bases sitting between them.

The chain has TRBV9 and TRBJ1-4; D gene unclear. Trimming shortened V by 4 bases and J by 3 bases, and 13 bases separated the two germline ends. This CDR3 region has 15 residues. Germline V gives CDR1 SGDLS, CDR2 YYNGEE. CDR3 amino acids: CASSPPLGANEKLFF. The CDR3 region has the DNA TGTGCCAGCAGCCCCCCCCTTGGGGCTAATGAAAAACTGTTTTTT.

The gene calls are TRBV5-1 and TRBJ2-3, with 10 bases matching TRBD2. This CDR3 contains 17 residues. The V gene's germline CDR1 is SGHRS and CDR2 YFSETQ. Losses at the gene ends were 5 bases for V and 5 bases for J; bases not matched to a gene: 14. The CDR3 nucleotides are TGCGCCAGCAGATTACCGGGGAGCGGGAGGGCCGGAGATACGCAGTATTTT. Translated, it gives CASRLPGSGRAGDTQYF.

The V and J genes are TRBV25-1 and TRBJ1-2, with D perhaps matching TRBD1 (5 bases). CDR1 and CDR2 from the germline V gene are MGHDK and SYGVNS. The CDR3 runs 14 residues. Between the trimmed V and J ends, which lost 3 bases and 3 bases, there was a span of 11 bases. The CDR3 sequence is CASSEAGKDYGYTF. The CDR3 DNA reads TGTGCCAGCAGTGAGGCAGGGAAGGACTATGGCTACACCTTC.

The chain couples TRBV18 to TRBJ1-1; a possible D gene is TRBD1 (6 bases). V was trimmed by 0 bases and J by 7 bases, leaving 12 bases between them. The length of the CDR3 is 14 residues. Germline V gives CDR1 KGHSH, CDR2 LQKENI. The CDR3 loop reads CASSPPSRGFEAFF. The CDR3 region has the DNA TGTGCCAGCTCACCACCCTCCAGGGGCTTTGAAGCTTTCTTT.

The chain employs TRBV4-1 and TRBJ2-1, with 14 bases aligning to TRBD2. J lost 6 bases, V lost 5 bases, and 6 bases had no gene match. This CDR3 spans 16 amino acids. Per germline, CDR1 MGHRA and CDR2 YSYEKL. CDR3 protein: CASSSLGTSGSNEQFF. DNA for the CDR3: TGCGCCAGCAGCTCGCTCGGGACTAGCGGGAGCAATGAGCAGTTCTTC.

The chain combines TRBV3-1 (or the pseudogene TRBV3-2) with TRBJ2-3, with 8 bases aligning to TRBD2. After removal of 5 bases from V and 1 base from J, the junction contained 8 bases not matched to a gene. The CDR3 is 16 residues long. Germline CDR1 LGHDT, CDR2 YNNKEL (reference sequence). This CDR3 reads CASSGAPLAGTDTQYF. The CDR3 bases are TGTGCCAGCAGCGGAGCCCCACTAGCGGGCACAGATACGCAGTATTTT.

The count of this clone is one. Other DNA sequences in the sample encode the same CDR3. The chain links TRBV9 to TRBJ1-2; no reliable D call. Germline V gene data show CDR1 as SGDLS and CDR2 as YYNGEE. This CDR3 has 12 amino acids. V lost 4 bases and J 1 base, leaving 5 bases between the germline ends. The CDR3, as DNA: TGTGCCAGCAGCCTAAGTAACTATGGCTACACCTTC. Translation gives CASSLSNYGYTF.

This rearrangement joins TRBV7-8 to TRBJ1-3; D is undetermined. Germline CDR1 is SGHVS and CDR2 is FQNEAQ. V lost 4 bases to trimming and J lost 3 bases, with 10 bases between them. The CDR3 extends over 14 amino acids. CDR3 sequence reads: CASSSPDLGNTIYF. The DNA of the CDR3 is TGTGCCAGCAGCTCACCGGACCTTGGAAACACCATATATTTT. Together with reference TRBV7-8 and TRBJ1-3, the CDR3 gives the full variable domain: GAGVSQSPRYKVAKRGQDVALRCDPISGHVSLFWYQQALGQGPEFLTYFQNEAQLDKSGLPSDRFFAERPEGSVSTLKIQRTQQEDSAVYLCASSSPDLGNTIYFGEGSWLTVV.

The chain carries TRBV7-9 and TRBJ2-3, with 11 bases fitting TRBD2. The germline gives CDR1 SEHNR, CDR2 FQNEAQ (reference sequence). V shed 7 bases, J shed 4 bases, and the junction held 4 bases outside the gene matches. This CDR3 region has 14 residues. The CDR3 DNA reads as TGTGCCAGCACCACGGGACTAGCGGCAGATACGCAGTATTTT. Translated, it gives CASTTGLAADTQYF.

This clone was detected once. This chain joins TRBV7-3 and TRBJ1-6; unclear D gene. V lost 1 base and J 7 bases, leaving 11 bases between the germline ends. The germline V gene has CDR1 SGHTA and CDR2 FQGTGA. The CDR3 has 15 residues. The CDR3 bases are TGTGCCAGCAGCTTAAGAGGTGGAGGGAATTCACCCCTCCACTTT. Protein: CASSLRGGGNSPLHF.

The gene calls are TRBV4-3 and TRBJ1-1, with TRBD1 as a possible D gene (5 bases). With 2 bases removed from V and 8 bases from J, the gap between germline ends came to 12 bases. This CDR3 region has 13 residues. Germline assignment: CDR1 LGHNA and CDR2 YSLEER. Here the CDR3 reads CASSQRRDEEAFF. The DNA of the CDR3 is TGCGCCAGCAGCCAAAGGAGGGACGAAGAAGCTTTCTTT.

The CDR3 protein is CASRKDYGYTF. The CDR3 DNA is TGTGCCAGCAGGAAGGACTATGGCTACACCTTC. The chain has TRBV6-5 and TRBJ1-2; D uncertain. Trimming took off 6 bases at V and 3 bases at J, with 5 bases between the two ends. The V gene's germline CDR1 is MNHEY and CDR2 SVGAGI. This CDR3 is 11 amino acids long.

V is TRBV10-1 and J is TRBJ2-2; possible D gene TRBD1, 6 bases. The ends were cut back, 0 bases at V and 2 bases at J, with 10 bases in the middle. The CDR3 spans 16 residues. Germline V gene sequence: CDR1 WNHNN, CDR2 SYGVQD (reference sequence). The CDR3 region is CASSESQGFNTGELFF. CDR3 nucleotides: TGCGCCAGCAGTGAGTCTCAGGGGTTTAACACCGGGGAGCTGTTTTTT.

The rearrangement links TRBV5-1 to TRBJ2-3; unclear D gene. This CDR3 has 15 amino acids. Per germline, CDR1 SGHRS and CDR2 YFSETQ. V lost 0 bases and J 5 bases, leaving 13 bases between the germline ends. The DNA of the CDR3 is TGCGCCAGCAGCTTGGGGCAGGTCTCGGGAGATACGCAGTATTTT. Protein: CASSLGQVSGDTQYF.

The V call is TRBV6-5, the J call TRBJ2-7; 12 bases align to TRBD1. The length of the CDR3 is 16 residues. CDR1 MNHEY and CDR2 SVGAGI come from the germline V gene. V was clipped by 0 bases and J by 6 bases; unmatched bases: 6. The CDR3 here is CASSYSGTGGFSEQYF. The CDR3 bases are TGTGCCAGCAGTTACTCTGGGACAGGGGGCTTTAGCGAGCAGTACTTC.

This clone has just one count. The V call is TRBV5-1, the J call TRBJ1-4, with D perhaps TRBD1 (5 bases). Germline V gene data show CDR1 as SGHRS and CDR2 as YFSETQ. The V and J ends lost 6 bases and 5 bases respectively, with 17 bases between them. The CDR3 consists of 15 residues. CDR3 bases: TGCGCCAGCACCTCGGGGCAGGTTGCGAATGAAAAACTGTTTTTT. Translated: CASTSGQVANEKLFF.

V gene TRBV27 combines with J gene TRBJ1-2, with 7 bases lining up with TRBD1. The junction had 5 bases not matched to a gene; V was cut back by 6 bases and J by 4 bases. This CDR3 spans 13 amino acids. Germline loops: CDR1 MNHEY, CDR2 SMNVEV (reference sequence). CDR3 sequence reads: CASRHQGGYGYTF. DNA of the CDR3: TGTGCCAGCAGACACCAGGGGGGCTATGGCTACACCTTC.